This T cell receptor (beta chain) was obtained from a study of cytomegalovirus exposure and HLA in healthy donors. This clone was recorded once. Trimming removed 2 bases at V and 6 bases at J, with 14 bases between. The CDR3 contains 14 residues. Germline V gives CDR1 SGDLS, CDR2 YYNGEE. The PCR was carried out with 60 Vbeta primers and 13 Jbeta primers. Some clones are missing from TCRdb's copy, which holds only in-frame ones; the method was immunoSEQ multiplex PCR. The table has about 140,000 clones, just under 85% seen once. Input material: PBMCs. The chain has TRBV9 and TRBJ1-2, with a tentative D call TRBD1 (6 bases). The sequence was obtained from a woman in her forties in good health and CMV-seronegative. This CDR3 is CASSVETGVNGYTF. DNA for the CDR3: TGTGCCAGCAGCGTGGAGACAGGAGTGAATGGCTACACCTTC.